Sequencing of this TCR beta chain was carried out in a study of blood T cells in healthy people across ages. Whole-study results and caveats: Older age coincided with a roughly linear decline in TCR beta diversity per million T cells. The study regarded diversity estimates from one million T cells as underestimates.

The CDR3 is 11 residues long. Trimming took 10 bases from V and 6 from J, leaving 9 bases between them. Germline CDR1 ENHRY, CDR2 SYGVKD. It was with a sample-barcoded 5' primer and a J-beta primer mix that a second PCR of roughly 7 to 12 cycles was run. TCRdb redid the calling of the 5' RACE reads with MiXCR, one entry per CDR3 protein. Of around 800,000 distinct CDR3 sequences listed, 50% to 65% are singletons. On this clonotype: The antigen remains undetermined.

Sequencing was done on a sample of blood. V is TRBV10-3 and J is TRBJ2-2; D remains ambiguous. The TCR sequence derives from a man older than 75 in good health. The CDR3 DNA is TGTGCCACCTTCGGACCCGGGGAGCTGTTTTTT. This translates into CATFGPGELFF.